This T cell receptor beta chain was observed in a study of tumor-infiltrating lymphocytes in glioblastoma multiforme. This clonotype was found many times. As yet, its antigen is unknown. Germline CDR1 is SGHNT and CDR2 is YENEEA. V gave up 6 bases and J gave up 8 bases; unmatched junction bases: 7. This CDR3 has 15 amino acids. Multiple V-beta primers and a C-beta primer amplified TCRB from RNA. Unique molecular identifiers were not described for the libraries. One entry per CDR3 protein, called by TCRdb with MiXCR from the multiplex PCR reads. The repertoire holds about 10,000 distinct CDR3 sequences, with 74% as singletons. Study-level results: Detected clone frequencies may not reflect cell counts, being RNA-based. The T cells in this sample were not sorted into functional subsets. TCR plus mutation findings rest on a single glioblastoma patient.

This sequence originates from a male donor with glioblastoma. The chain links TRBV11-3 to TRBJ2-1; 13 nucleotides match TRBD2. The sample comprised brain tumor tissue. The CDR3 DNA reads as TGTGCCAGCAGTTCGGGACTAGCGGGAACGGATGAGCAGTTCTTC. Protein: CASSSGLAGTDEQFF. The variable domain in full, completed from reference TRBV11-3 and TRBJ2-1, reads EAGVVQSPRYKIIEKKQPVAFWCNPISGHNTLYWYLQNLGQGPELLIRYENEEAVDDSQLPKDRFSAERLKGVDSTLKIQPAELGDSAVYLCASSSGLAGTDEQFFGPGTRLTVL.